This T cell receptor (beta chain) was found in a study of cytomegalovirus exposure and HLA in healthy donors. Study outcomes and limitations: Several of the most significant clusters were apparently associated with common viral pathogens in a later analysis. A later analysis revealed that TCR association rates differed between HLA loci, peaking at DRB1 and bottoming out at HLA-C. The study flagged some 180 TCR beta chains as cytomegalovirus-associated.

PCR involved 60 Vbeta and 13 Jbeta primers. The assay was immunoSEQ multiplex PCR, and TCRdb's table has in-frame clones only and misses some. The sample includes 140,000 to 150,000 clones. Concerning this clone: The antigen is undetermined.

The specimen was PBMCs. This sequence was found in a male donor in good health and CMV-seronegative.

The DNA of the CDR3 is TGTGCCAGCAGGACTAGCGGGAGGGCCTACGAGCAGTACTTC. Translated, it gives CASRTSGRAYEQYF. The V gene is TRBV6-1, the J gene TRBJ2-7; 14 bases align to TRBD2. CDR3 length equals 14 residues. Unmatched junction bases numbered 0, after V lost 6 bases and J lost 2 bases. The germline V gene encodes CDR1 MNHNS and CDR2 SASEGT.